This TCR beta chain is from a study of blood T cell repertoires in COVID-19. Assay used: immunoSEQ multiplex PCR; TCRdb lists only in-frame clones, some missing. The table has 450,000 or so clones, nearly 90% seen once. This CDR3 contains 15 residues. Germline CDR1 reads SGDLS; CDR2 reads YYNGEE. Trimming removed 3 bases from V and 8 bases from J; junction bases left unmatched: 3. Sequenced material: peripheral blood. The receptor comes from a man younger than 35 with COVID-19, enrolled during active disease. The V and J genes are TRBV9 and TRBJ2-3; 16 bases line up with TRBD2. CDR3 nucleotides: TGTGCCAGCAGCGAGGGACTAGCGGGGGGGTTTACGCAGTATTTT. Translation gives CASSEGLAGGFTQYF.